This section outlines one T cell receptor beta chain sequence together with its context. Its antigen is not known. This record comes from a study of radiotherapy plus CTLA-4 blockade in lung cancer. Regarding the study as a whole: In blood, after radiotherapy plus ipilimumab, tumor-derived TCR clones expanded.

Here immunoSEQ multiplex PCR was the method, and the copy in TCRdb shows in-frame clones only, minus some. This sample has 20,000 to 30,000 clones, with about 76% found just once. The receptor was isolated from a human donor with non-small cell lung cancer that progressed on radiotherapy plus ipilimumab. Specimen: peripheral blood, collected from a patient treated with radiotherapy plus ipilimumab.

CDR3 coding DNA: TGTGCCACTTCTGCAATAGGGGGCTTTAATTCACCCCTCCACTTT. Amino acid sequence: CATSAIGGFNSPLHF. The chain combines TRBV15 with TRBJ1-6; 7 bases align to TRBD1. This CDR3 contains 15 residues. V was pared by 9 bases and J by 6 bases, with 11 bases of the junction left unmatched. Germline assignment: CDR1 LNHNV and CDR2 YYDKDF (reference sequence).